The 26 T cell receptor beta chains in this list originate from one sample, sequenced in a study of cytomegalovirus exposure and HLA in healthy donors. The PCR had 60 Vbeta and 13 Jbeta primers. TCRdb's table, derived via immunoSEQ multiplex PCR, lists solely in-frame clones and lacks some. Of more than 80,000 clones listed, roughly 63% were seen once; the top ten hold approximately 2.7%. Material: PBMCs. The receptor set was obtained from a man in his fifties or sixties in good health and CMV-seronegative.

The chain uses TRBV9 and TRBJ2-1; TRBD1 agrees at 7 bases. This CDR3 contains 13 residues. V was pared by 4 bases and J by 4 bases, with 2 bases of the junction left unmatched. Germline V gene lookup returns CDR1 SGDLS and CDR2 YYNGEE. CDR3 in amino acids: CASSSTGYNEQFF. The CDR3 bases are TGTGCCAGCAGCTCGACAGGGTACAATGAGCAGTTCTTC.

This clone was seen only once. The rearrangement joins TRBV7-6 to TRBJ2-5, with 11 bases identical to TRBD2. The CDR3 is 17 residues long. Per germline, CDR1 SGHVS and CDR2 FNYEAQ. The V and J ends lost 1 base and 5 bases, in that order; junction bases with no gene match: 9. CDR3 bases: TGTGCCAGCAGCTTAGAAGCTAGCGGGGGGATCGGGGAGACCCAGTACTTC. Translation gives CASSLEASGGIGETQYF. Combining the CDR3 with reference TRBV7-6 and TRBJ2-5 gives the whole variable domain GAGVSQSPRYKVTKRGQDVALRCDPISGHVSLYWYRQALGQGPEFLTYFNYEAQQDKSGLPNDRFSAERPEGSISTLTIQRTEQRDSAMYRCASSLEASGGIGETQYFGPGTRLLVL.

The gene calls are TRBV5-6 and TRBJ1-1, with D perhaps matching TRBD1 (5 bases). This CDR3 has 15 amino acids. Germline CDR1 and CDR2: SGHDT and YYEEEE. V gave up 4 bases and J gave up 7 bases, with 20 bases separating them. CDR3 nucleotides: TGTGCCAGCAGCCGCATTCTAGGGGAGGTTCATGAAGCTTTCTTT. As protein: CASSRILGEVHEAFF.

The chain has TRBV28 and TRBJ2-2; TRBD1 might be the D (6 bases). Germline-derived CDR1 and CDR2 are MDHEN and SYDVKM. V dropped 3 bases and J dropped 6 bases, with 11 bases sitting between them. This CDR3 has 14 residues. The CDR3: CASSFNREPGELFF. The CDR3 DNA is TGTGCCAGCAGTTTCAACAGGGAACCCGGGGAGCTGTTTTTT.

V gene TRBV7-2 combines with J gene TRBJ1-5; 7 nucleotides agree with TRBD1. Unmatched junction bases numbered 8, after V lost 5 bases and J lost 7 bases. The CDR3 consists of 14 residues. The germline gives CDR1 SGHTA, CDR2 FQGNSA. The CDR3 coding sequence is TGTGCCAGCAGCGTGACAGGGTTGGGGCAGCCCCAGCATTTT. Translated, it gives CASSVTGLGQPQHF.

Concerning this clone: In the same sample, other DNA sequences code for this CDR3. The gene calls are TRBV2 and TRBJ2-5; D gene uncertain. This CDR3 contains 11 residues. Trimming stripped 2 bases from V and 5 bases from J, with 3 bases between. CDR1 and CDR2 from the germline V gene are SNHLY and FYNNEI. This CDR3 is CASSERETQYF. Written as DNA, the CDR3 is TGTGCCAGCAGTGAACGGGAGACCCAGTACTTC. Using reference TRBV2 and TRBJ2-5 for the parts outside the CDR3, the full variable domain is EPEVTQTPSHQVTQMGQEVILRCVPISNHLYFYWYRQILGQKVEFLVSFYNNEISEKSEIFDDQFSVERPDGSNFTLKIRSTKLEDSAMYFCASSERETQYFGPGTRLLVL.

V and J are TRBV7-9 and TRBJ2-1; D is ambiguous. V shed 3 bases and J shed 4 bases, with 4 bases lying between them. The CDR3 length is 12 residues. Germline lookup yields CDR1 SEHNR and CDR2 FQNEAQ (reference sequence). For the CDR3, the DNA is TGTGCCAGCAGCTTCGGTTACAATGAGCAGTTCTTC. Encoded protein: CASSFGYNEQFF.

J is TRBJ2-2 and V is TRBV30; TRBD1 agrees at 8 bases. The CDR3 loop spans 14 amino acids. The junction had 7 bases not matched to a gene; V was cut back by 5 bases and J by 5 bases. Germline CDR1 reads GTSNPN; CDR2 reads SVGIG (reference sequence). The CDR3 DNA is TGTGCCTGGGCCTGGACAGGGAGGACCGGGGAGCTGTTTTTT. Amino acid sequence: CAWAWTGRTGELFF.

CDR3 sequence reads: CASSLAQGYNEQFF. The CDR3 DNA reads TGCGCCAGCAGCTTGGCCCAGGGATACAATGAGCAGTTCTTC. The chain carries TRBV5-1 and TRBJ2-1; tentatively, D is TRBD1 (5 bases). The CDR3 has 14 amino acids. Germline V gene data show CDR1 as SGHRS and CDR2 as YFSETQ. V was shortened by 0 bases and J by 4 bases, with 8 bases between the two germline ends.

The chain carries TRBV4-1 and TRBJ2-3; 9 nucleotides match TRBD2. Germline V gene data show CDR1 as MGHRA and CDR2 as YSYEKL. The CDR3 has 15 amino acids. V dropped 3 bases and J dropped 7; count of bases not matched to a gene: 8. CDR3 in DNA: TGCGCCAGCAGCCAGGCTAGCGGGGAGGTCTATACGCAGTATTTT. This codes for CASSQASGEVYTQYF.

The rearrangement links TRBV30 to TRBJ2-3; 9 positions agree with TRBD1. V was clipped by 5 bases and J by 14 bases; unmatched bases: 11. CDR1 is GTSNPN, CDR2 SVGIG, per germline (reference sequence). The CDR3 sequence is 12 residues long. The CDR3 is CAWGALQGARYF. In nucleotides, the CDR3 is TGTGCCTGGGGGGCTCTACAGGGGGCAAGGTATTTT. The variable domain in full, with the rest retrieved from reference TRBV30 and TRBJ2-3, is SQTIHQWPATLVQPVGSPLSLECTVEGTSNPNLYWYRQAAGRGLQLLFYSVGIGQISSEVPQNLSASRPQDRQFILSSKKLLLSDSGFYLCAWGALQGARYFGPGTRLTVL.

The genes are TRBV18 and TRBJ2-3, with 7 bases fitting TRBD1. Germline CDR1 and CDR2: KGHSH and LQKENI. V lost 4 bases and J lost 6; bases outside the gene matches: 4. CDR3 length: 13 amino acids. The CDR3 DNA sequence: TGTGCCAGCTCACGCGGACAGGCCGATACGCAGTATTTT. This encodes CASSRGQADTQYF.

This chain links TRBV7-2 with TRBJ1-5; 7 bases agree with TRBD1. CDR1 is SGHTA, CDR2 FQGNSA, per germline. The CDR3 runs to 13 residues. V trimming: 4 bases; J trimming: 5 bases; junction bases outside the gene matches: 2. CDR3 bases: TGTGCCAGCAGCTCCCAGGGGGATCAGCCCCAGCATTTT. Translation gives CASSSQGDQPQHF.

The chain is built from TRBV5-1 and TRBJ2-3; possible D gene TRBD2, 6 bases. V dropped 0 bases and J dropped 4 bases, with 12 bases sitting between them. The CDR3 consists of 15 residues. The germline CDR1 and CDR2 sequences are SGHRS and YFSETQ. The CDR3 DNA follows: TGCGCCAGCAGCTTGGCGGGGGATAACTCAGATACGCAGTATTTT. Its translation: CASSLAGDNSDTQYF.

The chain is built from TRBV11-2 and TRBJ2-5, with 11 nucleotides matching TRBD2. Per the germline V gene, CDR1 is SGHAT and CDR2 is FQNNGV. This CDR3 spans 13 amino acids. The V and J ends lost 7 bases and 4 bases, in that order; junction bases with no gene match: 2. The CDR3 region is CASTLAGGETQYF. DNA of the CDR3: TGTGCCAGCACCCTAGCGGGGGGAGAGACCCAGTACTTC.

This rearrangement joins TRBV4-2 to TRBJ1-6; D not certain. In germline, CDR1 is LGHNA, CDR2 YNFKEQ. Deletions cut 0 bases from V and 0 bases from J, with 12 bases between. The CDR3 loop spans 18 amino acids. In DNA, the CDR3 is TGTGCCAGCAGCCAAGAGTATCGCGCCTACTCCTATAATTCACCCCTCCACTTT. This encodes CASSQEYRAYSYNSPLHF.

V is TRBV5-1 and J is TRBJ2-3, with a possible D match to TRBD2 (5 bases). The germline V and J ends were trimmed by 4 bases and 1 base, with 10 bases remaining between them. The CDR3 contains 14 residues. Germline V CDR1 and CDR2: SGHRS, YFSETQ. CDR3 sequence: CASSPRTGTDTQYF. The CDR3, as DNA: TGCGCCAGCAGCCCCCGGACTGGCACAGATACGCAGTATTTT. Drawing the rest from reference TRBV5-1 and TRBJ2-3, the complete variable domain is KAGVTQTPRYLIKTRGQQVTLSCSPISGHRSVSWYQQTPGQGLQFLFEYFSETQRNKGNFPGRFSGRQFSNSRSEMNVSTLELGDSALYLCASSPRTGTDTQYFGPGTRLTVL.

This clone was counted only a few times. The rearrangement uses TRBV6-5 and TRBJ1-5; D is perhaps TRBD1 (6 bases). This CDR3 region has 14 residues. Germline V CDR1 and CDR2: MNHEY, SVGAGI. V lost 6 bases, J lost 0 bases, and 9 bases lay in between. The CDR3: CASSTGYSNQPQHF. In DNA, the CDR3 is TGTGCCAGCAGCACAGGGTATAGCAATCAGCCCCAGCATTTT.

The chain carries TRBV11-2 and TRBJ2-1, with 11 nucleotides matching TRBD2. V dropped 3 bases and J dropped 8; count of bases not matched to a gene: 3. CDR1 and CDR2 (germline): SGHAT, FQNNGV. CDR3 length equals 14 residues. The CDR3 DNA sequence: TGTGCCAGCAGCTTCACTAGCGGGAGCCATGAGCAGTTCTTC. The encoded protein is CASSFTSGSHEQFF.

This chain links TRBV2 with TRBJ2-7; 7 bases agree with TRBD1. CDR1 and CDR2 from the germline V gene are SNHLY and FYNNEI. J was trimmed by 5 bases and V by 4 bases; bases with no gene match: 2. The CDR3 has 12 amino acids. The CDR3, as DNA: TGTGCCAGCAGTGCTGACAGGGACGAGCAGTACGTC. This sequence encodes CASSADRDEQYV.

J is TRBJ1-2 and V is TRBV9; 7 bases are a match to TRBD1. CDR1 is SGDLS and CDR2 is YYNGEE in the germline V gene. This CDR3 has 18 amino acids. J gave up 4 bases and V 3 bases, and 18 bases lay outside the gene matches. The CDR3, as DNA: TGTGCCAGCAGCGCGAGGTACCGTGGACAGGTTGGAGGCTATGGCTACACCTTC. Its translation is CASSARYRGQVGGYGYTF.

This sequence joins TRBV19 and TRBJ1-6; possibly TRBD1 for D (6 bases). The V end lost 5 bases, the J end lost 10 bases, and 15 bases lay between the germline ends. This CDR3 has 14 amino acids. From germline, CDR1 is LNHDA and CDR2 SQIVND (reference sequence). Here the CDR3 DNA reads TGTGCCAGTAGTCTAACAGGGCGAGAGTCACCCCTCCACTTT. Amino acids: CASSLTGRESPLHF.

V usage is TRBV25-1 and J usage is TRBJ1-6, with D tentatively TRBD1 (5 bases). V lost 2 bases to trimming and J lost 0 bases, with 8 bases between them. This CDR3 is 16 amino acids long. CDR1 and CDR2 (germline): MGHDK, SYGVNS. This chain's CDR3 is CASSEGDSSYNSPLHF. CDR3 sequence (DNA): TGTGCCAGCAGTGAAGGAGACAGCTCCTATAATTCACCCCTCCACTTT.

This clone was seen just once. The chain joins TRBV5-3 to TRBJ1-6, with 7 bases fitting TRBD1. TRBV5-3 has ORF status, its function being uncertain. The CDR3 is made up of 17 amino acids. Trimming removed 4 bases from V and 0 bases from J; junction bases left unmatched: 7. The CDR3 here is CARSRGDSSSYNSPLHF. DNA of the CDR3: TGTGCCAGAAGCCGAGGGGACAGCAGCTCCTATAATTCACCCCTCCACTTT.

The chain combines TRBV27 with TRBJ1-2; TRBD1 agrees at 7 bases. V shed 5 bases and J 4 bases; nucleotides not matched to a gene: 10. Germline values: CDR1 MNHEY, CDR2 SMNVEV (reference sequence). The CDR3 sequence is 15 residues long. This chain's CDR3 is CASSPRQGLGYGYTF. CDR3 nucleotides: TGTGCCAGCAGTCCCCGACAGGGCCTGGGCTATGGCTACACCTTC.

The chain combines TRBV4-2 with TRBJ1-3, with D possibly matching TRBD1 (6 bases). The CDR3 has 16 amino acids. Germline lookup yields CDR1 LGHNA and CDR2 YNFKEQ. V gave up 1 base and J gave up 1 base, with 11 bases separating them. CDR3 loop: CASSQVAGESGNTIYF. CDR3 sequence (DNA): TGTGCCAGCAGCCAAGTCGCAGGGGAGTCTGGAAACACCATATATTTT.